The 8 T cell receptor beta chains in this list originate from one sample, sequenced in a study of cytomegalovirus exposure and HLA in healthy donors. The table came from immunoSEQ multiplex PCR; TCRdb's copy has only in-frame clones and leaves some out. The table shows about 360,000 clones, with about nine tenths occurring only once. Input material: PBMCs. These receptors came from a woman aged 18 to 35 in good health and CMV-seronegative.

The CDR3 sequence: CASGPDSYEQYF. The DNA of the CDR3 is TGTGCCAGCGGACCGGACAGCTACGAGCAGTACTTC. The V and J genes are TRBV5-4 and TRBJ2-7; possibly TRBD1 for D (6 bases). The CDR3 loop spans 12 amino acids. CDR1 and CDR2 (germline): SGHNT, YYREEE (reference sequence). Trimming pared 7 bases from V and 3 bases from J, leaving 11 bases between.

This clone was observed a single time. The CDR3 sequence is CASNLQGGTEAFF. In DNA, the CDR3 is TGTGCCAGCAATCTACAGGGGGGCACTGAAGCTTTCTTT. The chain couples TRBV28 to TRBJ1-1; TRBD1 aligns across 8 bases. CDR1 MDHEN and CDR2 SYDVKM come from the germline V gene. CDR3 length equals 13 residues. The V segment lost 7 bases and the J segment 4 bases; nucleotides outside the gene matches: 5.

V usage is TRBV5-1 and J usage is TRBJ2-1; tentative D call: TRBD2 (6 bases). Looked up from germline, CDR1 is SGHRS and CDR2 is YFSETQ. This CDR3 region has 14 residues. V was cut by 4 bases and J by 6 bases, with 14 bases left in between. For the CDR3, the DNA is TGCGCCAGCAGCCCGTCGGGAGCGGTCAATGAGCAGTTCTTC. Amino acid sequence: CASSPSGAVNEQFF.

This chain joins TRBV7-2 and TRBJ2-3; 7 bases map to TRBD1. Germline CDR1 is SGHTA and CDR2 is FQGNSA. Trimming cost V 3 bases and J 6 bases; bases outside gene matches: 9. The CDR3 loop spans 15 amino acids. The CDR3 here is CASSFLGTAVDTQYF. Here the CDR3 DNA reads TGTGCCAGCAGCTTTTTGGGGACAGCCGTTGATACGCAGTATTTT.

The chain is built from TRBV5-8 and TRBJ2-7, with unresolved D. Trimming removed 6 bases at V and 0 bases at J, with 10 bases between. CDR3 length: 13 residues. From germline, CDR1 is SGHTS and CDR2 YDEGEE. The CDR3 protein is CASTISVSYEQYF. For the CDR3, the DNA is TGTGCCAGCACAATCAGCGTCTCCTACGAGCAGTACTTC.

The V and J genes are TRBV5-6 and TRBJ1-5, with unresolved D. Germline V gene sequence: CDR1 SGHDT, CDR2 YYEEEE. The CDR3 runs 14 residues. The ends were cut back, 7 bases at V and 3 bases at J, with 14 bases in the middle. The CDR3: CASGRGSNNQPQHF. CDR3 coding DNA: TGTGCCAGCGGGAGAGGGAGTAACAATCAGCCCCAGCATTTT. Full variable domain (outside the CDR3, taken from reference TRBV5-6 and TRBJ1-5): DAGVTQSPTHLIKTRGQQVTLRCSPKSGHDTVSWYQQALGQGPQFIFQYYEEEERQRGNFPDRFSGHQFPNYSSELNVNALLLGDSALYLCASGRGSNNQPQHFGDGTRLSIL.

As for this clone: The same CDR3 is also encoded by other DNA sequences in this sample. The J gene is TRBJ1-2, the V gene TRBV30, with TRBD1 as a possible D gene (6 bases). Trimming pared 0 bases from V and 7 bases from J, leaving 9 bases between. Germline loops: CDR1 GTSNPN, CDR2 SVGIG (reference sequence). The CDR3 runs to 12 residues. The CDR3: CAWSVQGGGYTF. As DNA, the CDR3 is TGTGCCTGGAGTGTACAAGGGGGTGGCTACACCTTC.

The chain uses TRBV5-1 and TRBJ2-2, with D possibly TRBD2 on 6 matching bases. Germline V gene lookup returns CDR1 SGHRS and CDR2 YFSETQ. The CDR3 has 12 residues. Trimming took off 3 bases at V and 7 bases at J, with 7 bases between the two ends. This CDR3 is CASSWDFGELFF. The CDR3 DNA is TGCGCCAGCAGCTGGGACTTCGGGGAGCTGTTTTTT.